This entry lists 31 T cell receptor beta chains sequenced from one sample in a study of Ad26.COV2.S vaccination and SARS-CoV-2 variants. The treatment denotes: around 19 received Ad26.COV2.S at low or high dose, single or two shots; several received placebo; per-sample allocation not given. The samples date from day 63 after the first vaccine or placebo injection. The assay was immunoSEQ multiplex PCR, and TCRdb's table has in-frame clones only and misses some. The sample contains about 420,000 clones, around 87% of which appear only once. The sample here was peripheral blood, taken in a trial of Ad26.COV2.S vaccine versus placebo. The receptors were gathered from a person between 18 and 65 years old who received the Ad26.COV2.S COVID-19 vaccine or a placebo.

This chain links TRBV7-8 with TRBJ1-5; a possible D gene is TRBD1 (5 bases). Germline CDR1 SGHVS, CDR2 FQNEAQ. This CDR3 is built from 13 residues. V shed 1 base and J shed 9 bases, with 10 bases lying between them. The CDR3 here is CASSLGGLPPQHF. Here the CDR3 DNA reads TGTGCCAGCAGCTTAGGGGGCTTGCCGCCCCAGCATTTT.

V usage is TRBV3-1 (or the pseudogene TRBV3-2) and J usage is TRBJ2-5; TRBD2 agrees at 8 bases. CDR3 size: 15 residues. Germline V gene data show CDR1 as LGHDT and CDR2 as YNNKEL (reference sequence). Unmatched junction bases numbered 4, after V lost 1 base and J lost 3 bases. CDR3 DNA: TGTGCCAGCAGCCAAGGGACTAGCCTGAAAGAGACCCAGTACTTC. Translating gives CASSQGTSLKETQYF.

Regarding this clone: The sample carries other DNA sequences with the same CDR3. The chain has TRBV30 and TRBJ1-3; D remains unclear. V was clipped by 2 bases and J by 1 base, with 0 bases between them. This CDR3 region has 11 residues. Germline CDR1 is GTSNPN and CDR2 is SVGIG (reference sequence). As DNA, the CDR3 is TGTGCCTGGAGTTCTGGAAACACCATATATTTT. Translating it yields CAWSSGNTIYF.

The chain joins TRBV9 to TRBJ2-3; a possible D gene is TRBD1 (6 bases). V lost 4 bases and J 0 bases, leaving 12 bases between the germline ends. The length of the CDR3 is 15 residues. Germline V gives CDR1 SGDLS, CDR2 YYNGEE. CDR3 DNA: TGTGCCAGCAGCTCCAGGACAGTAAGCACAGATACGCAGTATTTT. Its protein product is CASSSRTVSTDTQYF.

The V call is TRBV5-6, the J call TRBJ1-3; TRBD1 might be the D (5 bases). Trimming left V 4 bases short and J 8 bases short, with 13 bases between. This CDR3 has 13 residues. Germline CDR1 SGHDT, CDR2 YYEEEE. CDR3 coding DNA: TGTGCCAGCAGCATCGGGGGAGACTACACCATATATTTT. The encoded protein is CASSIGGDYTIYF.

The chain combines TRBV15 with TRBJ2-7; the match to TRBD1 covers 7 bases. Germline CDR1 LNHNV, CDR2 YYDKDF (reference sequence). With V trimmed by 4 bases and J by 5 bases, 11 bases remained unmatched. CDR3 length: 15 amino acids. CDR3 nucleotide sequence: TGTGCCACCAGCAATGCCGTAGAGGGGGCCCACGAGCAGTACTTC. As protein: CATSNAVEGAHEQYF.

This chain uses TRBV7-9 with TRBJ1-4; D is perhaps TRBD1 (6 bases). CDR1 is SEHNR, CDR2 FQNEAQ, per germline (reference sequence). This CDR3 region has 18 residues. V was shortened by 5 bases and J by 3 bases, with 22 bases between the two germline ends. Here the CDR3 reads CASSGGQGRVFANEKLFF. The CDR3 DNA sequence: TGTGCCAGCAGCGGGGGGCAGGGACGGGTATTTGCTAATGAAAAACTGTTTTTT.

J is TRBJ2-1 and V is TRBV6-1; 7 bases align to TRBD1. After removal of 4 bases from V and 5 bases from J, the junction contained 11 bases not matched to a gene. This CDR3 comprises 16 residues. The germline CDR1 and CDR2 sequences are MNHNS and SASEGT. The CDR3 DNA sequence: TGTGCCAGCAGTGCTCGAACAGGGGTTAACAACAATGAGCAGTTCTTC. Its translation: CASSARTGVNNNEQFF.

The genes are TRBV11-2 and TRBJ2-3; the D is unclear. The V end was cut by 0 bases, the J end by 3 bases, with 1 base between. CDR3 length: 12 amino acids. Germline lookup yields CDR1 SGHAT and CDR2 FQNNGV. The CDR3 spells CASSLDTDTQYF. The CDR3 bases are TGTGCCAGCAGCTTAGATACAGATACGCAGTATTTT.

This rearrangement joins TRBV19 to TRBJ2-7; TRBD1 might be the D (6 bases). Germline assignment: CDR1 LNHDA and CDR2 SQIVND (reference sequence). The V and J ends lost 5 bases and 5 bases respectively, with 10 bases between them. CDR3 length: 12 amino acids. The CDR3 protein is CASSSQGNEQYF. For the CDR3, the DNA is TGTGCCAGTAGTTCACAGGGTAACGAGCAGTACTTC.

This clone was recorded a few times. Other DNA sequences in this specimen translate into the identical CDR3. CDR3 residues: CASSPGGQETQYF. The CDR3 DNA reads as TGTGCCAGCTCACCAGGGGGTCAAGAGACCCAGTACTTC. The rearrangement links TRBV18 to TRBJ2-5; D tentatively reads TRBD1 or TRBD2 (5 bases each). Germline assignment: CDR1 KGHSH and CDR2 LQKENI. The CDR3 is 13 amino acids. With 2 bases removed from V and 2 bases from J, the gap between germline ends came to 6 bases.

This chain links TRBV11-2 with TRBJ2-7; 7 bases line up with TRBD1. V dropped 5 bases and J dropped 0; count of bases not matched to a gene: 7. CDR1 is SGHAT and CDR2 is FQNNGV in the germline V gene. There are 15 residues in the CDR3. This chain's CDR3 is CASSLGAGGSYEQYF. The CDR3 region has the DNA TGTGCCAGCAGCCTGGGCGCAGGGGGCTCCTACGAGCAGTACTTC.

This clone was picked up a small number of times. This chain uses TRBV3-1 (or the pseudogene TRBV3-2) with TRBJ2-7; tentative D call: TRBD2 (5 bases). The CDR3 contains 16 residues. V was trimmed by 0 bases and J by 2 bases, leaving 14 bases between them. From germline, CDR1 is LGHDT and CDR2 YNNKEL (reference sequence). This CDR3 is CASSQDVHLGTYEQYF. CDR3 DNA: TGTGCCAGCAGCCAAGATGTTCACCTCGGGACCTACGAGCAGTACTTC.

This clone was picked up one time. This sequence joins TRBV6-1 and TRBJ2-1; 7 bases are a match to TRBD2. After removal of 1 base from V and 14 bases from J, the junction contained 8 bases not matched to a gene. Germline V gives CDR1 MNHNS, CDR2 SASEGT. This CDR3 comprises 13 residues. In DNA form, the CDR3 reads TGTGCCAGCAGTGAAGAGGGAGCGGGGTATGAGTTCTTC. Protein: CASSEEGAGYEFF.

The chain is built from TRBV5-6 and TRBJ2-5, with D possibly being TRBD1 or TRBD2 (5 bases each). This CDR3 is 14 amino acids long. CDR1 is SGHDT, CDR2 YYEEEE, per germline. Between the trimmed V and J ends, which lost 3 bases and 4 bases, there was a span of 13 bases. In DNA form, the CDR3 reads TGTGCCAGCAGCTGGGGTCCTGGGGGAGAGACCCAGTACTTC. Translation gives CASSWGPGGETQYF.

The chain couples TRBV19 to TRBJ1-4; D gene ambiguous. This CDR3 region has 14 residues. Germline CDR1 LNHDA, CDR2 SQIVND (reference sequence). Trimming removed 1 base from V and 4 bases from J, with 7 bases in between. Here the CDR3 reads CASSIVRSNEKLFF. CDR3 nucleotides: TGTGCCAGTAGTATAGTACGAAGTAATGAAAAACTGTTTTTT. The full variable domain, completed using reference TRBV19 and TRBJ1-4, is DGGITQSPKYLFRKEGQNVTLSCEQNLNHDAMYWYRQDPGQGLRLIYYSQIVNDFQKGDIAEGYSVSREKKESFPLTVTSAQKNPTAFYLCASSIVRSNEKLFFGSGTQLSVL.

The table lists this clone with a few counts. This sequence joins TRBV28 and TRBJ2-2; TRBD1 matches at 11 bases. The CDR3 is 15 residues long. With 6 bases clipped from V and 6 bases from J, the junction kept 6 bases outside the gene matches. Germline V gives CDR1 MDHEN, CDR2 SYDVKM. The CDR3 DNA follows: TGTGCCAGCAGAGTATTGGGACAGGGGGCCGGGGAGCTGTTTTTT. Amino acids: CASRVLGQGAGELFF. Together with reference TRBV28 and TRBJ2-2, the CDR3 gives the full variable domain: DVKVTQSSRYLVKRTGEKVFLECVQDMDHENMFWYRQDPGLGLRLIYFSYDVKMKEKGDIPEGYSVSREKKERFSLILESASTNQTSMYLCASRVLGQGAGELFFGEGSRLTVL.

The chain uses TRBV6-5 and TRBJ2-2; 7 positions match TRBD1. V lost 6 bases and J lost 4; bases outside the gene matches: 8. The CDR3 has 15 residues. CDR1 and CDR2 (germline): MNHEY, SVGAGI. The CDR3 nucleotides are TGTGCCAGCAGATCGGACAGGTCCGGCACCGGGGAGCTGTTTTTT. Translating gives CASRSDRSGTGELFF.

This rearrangement joins TRBV4-2 to TRBJ1-3; D is uncertain. This CDR3 comprises 17 residues. The V end was cut by 2 bases, the J end by 0 bases, with 14 bases between. Germline CDR1 LGHNA, CDR2 YNFKEQ. The CDR3 DNA sequence: TGTGCCAGCAGCCAAACCCTTCTCGACGACTCTGGAAACACCATATATTTT. Translated: CASSQTLLDDSGNTIYF.

CDR3 DNA sequence: TGCGCCAGCAGCCGGGGCCGGAAAGGGGATTCACCCCTCCACTTT. Translating it yields CASSRGRKGDSPLHF. V is TRBV23-1 and J is TRBJ1-6, with D perhaps matching TRBD1 (5 bases). TRBV23-1 is identified as an open reading frame with a role that is uncertain. The V end lost 6 bases, the J end lost 8 bases, and 17 bases lay between the germline ends. The CDR3 length is 15 residues.

V and J are TRBV19 and TRBJ2-7, with TRBD1 matching 9 bases. V gave up 5 bases and J gave up 0 bases; unmatched junction bases: 11. From germline, CDR1 is LNHDA and CDR2 SQIVND (reference sequence). This CDR3 spans 17 amino acids. The CDR3 coding sequence is TGTGCCAGTAGTGCAATGGGGCCGGGACAGGGCTCCTACGAGCAGTACTTC. Translated: CASSAMGPGQGSYEQYF.

V and J are TRBV27 and TRBJ2-7; D perhaps matches TRBD2 (7 bases). This CDR3 comprises 15 residues. The ends were cut back, 5 bases at V and 3 bases at J, with 17 bases in the middle. Germline assignment: CDR1 MNHEY and CDR2 SMNVEV (reference sequence). The CDR3 region is CASSPRGGTGYEQYF. The CDR3 nucleotides read TGTGCCAGCAGTCCTAGGGGGGGTACAGGCTACGAGCAGTACTTC.

The chain joins TRBV24-1 to TRBJ2-1; 9 bases fit TRBD2. The CDR3 has 16 residues. Germline CDR1 and CDR2: KGHDR and SFDVKD. The trim removed 4 bases at V and 3 bases at J, leaving 6 bases unmatched. The CDR3 DNA reads TGTGCCACCAGTGACACGACTAGCGGTGACTACAATGAGCAGTTCTTC. Protein: CATSDTTSGDYNEQFF.

To note about this clone: Other DNA sequences in the sample encode the same CDR3. V is TRBV19 and J is TRBJ2-1, with a tentative D call TRBD1 (5 bases). The germline V and J ends were trimmed by 5 bases and 8 bases, with 7 bases remaining between them. The CDR3 loop spans 11 amino acids. In germline, CDR1 is LNHDA, CDR2 SQIVND (reference sequence). The CDR3 region has the DNA TGTGCCAGTAGTTGGGGCTATGAGCAGTTCTTC. Translating it yields CASSWGYEQFF. The full variable domain, in which reference TRBV19 and TRBJ2-1 provide the parts outside the CDR3, is DGGITQSPKYLFRKEGQNVTLSCEQNLNHDAMYWYRQDPGQGLRLIYYSQIVNDFQKGDIAEGYSVSREKKESFPLTVTSAQKNPTAFYLCASSWGYEQFFGPGTRLTVL.

The sample holds a few counts of this clone. The chain carries TRBV11-1 and TRBJ2-2; 9 bases fit TRBD2. The CDR3 has 16 amino acids. With V trimmed by 2 bases and J by 3 bases, 4 bases remained unmatched. Germline CDR1 SGHAT, CDR2 FQDESV (reference sequence). The CDR3 region has the DNA TGTGCCAGCAGCTTATTCGCGGGGGGGCACACCGGGGAGCTGTTTTTT. Amino acids: CASSLFAGGHTGELFF. The full variable domain, with the rest looked up from reference TRBV11-1 and TRBJ2-2, is EAEVAQSPRYKITEKSQAVAFWCDPISGHATLYWYRQILGQGPELLVQFQDESVVDDSQLPKDRFSAERLKGVDSTLKIQPAELGDSAMYLCASSLFAGGHTGELFFGEGSRLTVL.

The V and J genes are TRBV5-1 and TRBJ2-7; 7 bases line up with TRBD1. Germline CDR1 and CDR2: SGHRS and YFSETQ. V dropped 2 bases and J dropped 4; count of bases not matched to a gene: 3. The CDR3 length is 13 residues. The CDR3 bases are TGCGCCAGCAGCTTAGGGACAGATTACGAGCAGTACTTC. It is translated as CASSLGTDYEQYF.

The chain employs TRBV27 and TRBJ1-1, with 8 bases fitting TRBD1. After removal of 5 bases from V and 5 bases from J, the junction contained 10 bases not matched to a gene. Germline V gene data show CDR1 as MNHEY and CDR2 as SMNVEV (reference sequence). This CDR3 is 15 amino acids long. The CDR3 nucleotides read TGTGCCAGCAGTCCCAGTACAGGGGGGGAGACTGAAGCTTTCTTT. It specifies CASSPSTGGETEAFF.

This rearrangement joins TRBV18 to TRBJ2-3; D perhaps matches TRBD2 (5 bases). Germline assignment: CDR1 KGHSH and CDR2 LQKENI. Trimming shortened V by 0 bases and J by 2 bases, and 6 bases separated the two germline ends. The CDR3 covers 14 residues. CDR3 protein: CASSPPLATDTQYF. The CDR3 region has the DNA TGTGCCAGCTCACCACCTCTAGCCACAGATACGCAGTATTTT.

The V call is TRBV27, the J call TRBJ2-7; TRBD1 matches at 11 bases. The CDR3 length is 16 residues. V was clipped by 2 bases and J by 1 base; unmatched bases: 4. Germline V gives CDR1 MNHEY, CDR2 SMNVEV (reference sequence). The CDR3 protein is CASSLTGQGGSYEQYF. The CDR3 DNA reads TGTGCCAGCAGTTTAACGGGACAGGGGGGGTCCTACGAGCAGTACTTC.

The chain is built from TRBV6-6 and TRBJ1-2, with TRBD1 identical over 7 bases. Germline-derived CDR1 and CDR2 are MNHNY and SVGAGI (reference sequence). With V trimmed by 4 bases and J by 2 bases, 1 base remained unmatched. This CDR3 has 13 residues. CDR3 in DNA: TGTGCCAGCAGTTTACAGGGGAACTATGGCTACACCTTC. Residues: CASSLQGNYGYTF.

The gene calls are TRBV7-3 and TRBJ2-5, with D maybe TRBD2 (5 bases). Looked up from germline, CDR1 is SGHTA and CDR2 is FQGTGA. V lost 2 bases to trimming and J lost 5 bases, with 12 bases between them. This CDR3 contains 14 residues. CDR3 region: CASSLLGRRETQYF. CDR3 bases: TGTGCCAGCAGCTTATTGGGTCGGAGGGAGACCCAGTACTTC.